A selection of T cell receptor beta chains follows, all from one sample in a study of blood T cells in healthy people across ages. MiXCR, applied by TCRdb to the 5' RACE reads, yields one record per CDR3 protein. The sample records some 640,000 distinct CDR3 sequences, about 30% being singletons. Sequencing input: blood. The receptors here all came from an elderly woman in good health. Both conserved end residues are part of each CDR3. The D gene is left open where the match is weak. Clone size is shown for a subset of rows, as once, few, many or a class of expanded clone.

v_gene	abundance	d_gene	j_gene	CDR3nt	CDR3aa
TRBV6-5	few	NA	TRBJ1-3	TGTGCCAGCAGTTACTCTGGGGGCACCATATATTTT	CASSYSGGTIYF
TRBV6-2/TRBV6-3	once	TRBD1	TRBJ1-1	TGTGCCAGCAGTTACGCCGCCGGACAGGGAACGAACACTGAAGCTTTCTTT	CASSYAAGQGTNTEAFF
TRBV7-2	many	NA	TRBJ2-3	TGTGCCAGCAGCTCTACGCGGGCCACAGATACGCAGTATTTT	CASSSTRATDTQYF
TRBV12-3/TRBV12-4	many	NA	TRBJ2-7	TGTGCCAGCAGTTTATCGTCCAGAACCTACGAGCAGTACTTC	CASSLSSRTYEQYF
TRBV12-3/TRBV12-4	NA	NA	TRBJ1-1	TGTGCCAGCAGCGCGAACTCGCCCACTGATGGCACTGAAGCTTTCTTT	CASSANSPTDGTEAFF
TRBV5-5	many	NA	TRBJ1-2	TGTGCCAGCAGTCCGGACCTTAGGCCCTATGGCTACACCTTC	CASSPDLRPYGYTF
TRBV5-1	many	NA	TRBJ1-5	TGCGCCAGCAGTCTGGGCCCTAGCAATCAGCCCCAGCATTTT	CASSLGPSNQPQHF
TRBV20-1	few	NA	TRBJ1-3	TGCAGTGCTAGCGCCAACGCCGGGCGGCATTCCGGAAACACCATATATTTT	CSASANAGRHSGNTIYF
TRBV7-3	many	NA	TRBJ2-5	TGTGCCAGCAGCTTAATGGGGACCCAAGAGACCCAGTACTTC	CASSLMGTQETQYF
TRBV7-2	many	NA	TRBJ2-1	TGTGCCAGCAGCTTTTACACTAGGGGAAATGAGCAGTTCTTC	CASSFYTRGNEQFF